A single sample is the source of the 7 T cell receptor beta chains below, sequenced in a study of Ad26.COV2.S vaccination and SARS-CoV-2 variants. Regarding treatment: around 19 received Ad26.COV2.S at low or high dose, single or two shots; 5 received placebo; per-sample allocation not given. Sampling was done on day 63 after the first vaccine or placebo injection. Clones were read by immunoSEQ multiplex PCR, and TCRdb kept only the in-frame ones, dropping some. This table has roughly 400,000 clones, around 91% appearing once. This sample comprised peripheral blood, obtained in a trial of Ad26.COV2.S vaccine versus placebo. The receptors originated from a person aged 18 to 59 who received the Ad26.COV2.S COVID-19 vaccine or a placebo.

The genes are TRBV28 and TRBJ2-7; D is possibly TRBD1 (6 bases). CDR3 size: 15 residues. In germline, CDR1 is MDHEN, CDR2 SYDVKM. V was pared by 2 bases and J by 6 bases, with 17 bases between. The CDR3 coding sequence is TGTGCCAGCAGTTTACCCCGCCAGGGGTTGAGCGAGCAGTACTTC. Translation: CASSLPRQGLSEQYF.

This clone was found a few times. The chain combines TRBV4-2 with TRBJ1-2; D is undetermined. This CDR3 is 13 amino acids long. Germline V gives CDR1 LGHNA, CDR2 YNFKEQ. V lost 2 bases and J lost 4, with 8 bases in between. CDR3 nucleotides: TGTGCCAGCAGCCAAAGAGTGTCCTATGGCTACACCTTC. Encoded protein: CASSQRVSYGYTF.

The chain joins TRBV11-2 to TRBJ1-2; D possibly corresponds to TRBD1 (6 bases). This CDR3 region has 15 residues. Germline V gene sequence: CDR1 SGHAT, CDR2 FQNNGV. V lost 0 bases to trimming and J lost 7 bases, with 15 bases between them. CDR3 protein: CASSLDRGGVGGYTF. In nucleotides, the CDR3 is TGTGCCAGCAGCTTAGATCGGGGGGGCGTCGGTGGCTACACCTTC.

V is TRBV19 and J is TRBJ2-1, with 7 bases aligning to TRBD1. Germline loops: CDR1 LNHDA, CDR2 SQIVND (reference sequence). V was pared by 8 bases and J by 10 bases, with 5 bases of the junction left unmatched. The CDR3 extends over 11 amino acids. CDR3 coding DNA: TGTGCCAGTCAACAGGGGCGGGAGCAGTTCTTC. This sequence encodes CASQQGREQFF.

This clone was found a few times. Written as DNA, the CDR3 is TGTGCCAGCAGCACCCCGGGACAACAAGAGACCCAGTACTTC. It specifies CASSTPGQQETQYF. The chain uses TRBV9 and TRBJ2-5; weak D call: TRBD1 (6 bases). From germline, CDR1 is SGDLS and CDR2 YYNGEE. The CDR3 loop spans 14 amino acids. V was trimmed by 4 bases and J by 2 bases, leaving 12 bases between them.

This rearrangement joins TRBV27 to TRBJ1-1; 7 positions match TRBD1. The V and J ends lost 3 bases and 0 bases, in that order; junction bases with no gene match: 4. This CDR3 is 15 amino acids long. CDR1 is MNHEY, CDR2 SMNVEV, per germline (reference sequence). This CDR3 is CASSFSTGMNTEAFF. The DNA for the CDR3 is TGTGCCAGCAGTTTCTCGACAGGGATGAACACTGAAGCTTTCTTT.

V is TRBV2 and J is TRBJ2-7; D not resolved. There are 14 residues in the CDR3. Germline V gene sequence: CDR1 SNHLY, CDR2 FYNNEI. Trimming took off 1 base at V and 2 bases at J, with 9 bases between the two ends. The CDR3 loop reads CASSEVRDTYEQYF. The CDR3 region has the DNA TGTGCCAGCAGTGAAGTTAGAGACACCTACGAGCAGTACTTC.